A single T cell receptor beta chain is shown here with its context. The CDR3 sequence is 18 residues long. The germline V and J ends were trimmed by 2 bases and 3 bases, with 23 bases remaining between them. In germline, CDR1 is SGHTA, CDR2 FQGNSA. This specimen belongs to a study of CD8 T cells in Susac syndrome. Random hexamers primed reverse transcription of about 0.45 to 1 ug RNA. TCRdb re-derived calls from the immunoSEQ multiplex PCR reads in MiXCR, one entry per CDR3 protein. The data hold 100,000 or so distinct CDR3 sequences, with about 93% observed a single time. The clonotype was recovered from a human donor in good health. The material sequenced was CD4+ T cells from PBMCs. J is TRBJ2-7 and V is TRBV7-2; perhaps TRBD1 as D (5 bases). The CDR3 spells CASSLWGRQTTRSYEQYF. The CDR3 region has the DNA TGTGCCAGCAGCTTATGGGGTAGACAGACGACCCGGAGCTACGAGCAGTACTTC.